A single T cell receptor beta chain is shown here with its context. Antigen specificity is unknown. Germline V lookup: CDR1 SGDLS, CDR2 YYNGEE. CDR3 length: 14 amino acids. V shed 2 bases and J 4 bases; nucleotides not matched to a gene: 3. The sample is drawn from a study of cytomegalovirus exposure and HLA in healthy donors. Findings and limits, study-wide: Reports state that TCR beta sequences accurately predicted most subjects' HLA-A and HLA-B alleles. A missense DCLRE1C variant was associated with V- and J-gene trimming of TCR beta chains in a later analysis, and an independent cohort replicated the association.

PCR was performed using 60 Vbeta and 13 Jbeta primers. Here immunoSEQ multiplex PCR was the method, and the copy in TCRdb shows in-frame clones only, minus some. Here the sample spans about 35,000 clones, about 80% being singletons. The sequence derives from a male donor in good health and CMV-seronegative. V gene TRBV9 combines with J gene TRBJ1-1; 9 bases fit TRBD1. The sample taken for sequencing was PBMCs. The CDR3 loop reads CASSVGQGLTEAFF. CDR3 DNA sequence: TGTGCCAGCAGCGTGGGACAGGGCCTCACTGAAGCTTTCTTT.